This T cell receptor (beta chain) was obtained from a study of shared clonotypes between healthy human individuals. Sequencing used immunoSEQ multiplex PCR; TCRdb keeps in-frame clones, though not all of them. The sample consists of 550,000 to 600,000 clones, roughly 72% of them appearing once. Concerning this clone itself: This likely stems from a read error, as it lies one base from a far larger clone.

Germline assignment: CDR1 MNHEY and CDR2 SVGAGI. The CDR3 covers 14 residues. The V call is TRBV6-5, the J call TRBJ2-5; 10 nucleotides match TRBD1. The sequenced material came from PBMCs. The TCR was taken from a middle-aged woman in good health. Some clones in this sample may be carry-over from other donors' samples. The CDR3 nucleotides read TGTACCAGCAGTCCCGGGACAGGGGTCGAGACCCAGTACTTC. Amino acids: CTSSPGTGVETQYF.